Listed here are 25 T cell receptor beta chains from one sample, sequenced in a study of identical twins. Each CDR3 protein is one row after TCRdb ran MiXCR on the 5' RACE reads. The repertoire holds roughly 750,000 distinct CDR3 sequences, 21% seen once, with roughly 4% in the top ten. This sample also appeared in a second study, on T cells expressing NK-cell markers.

Specimen: PBMCs. The receptors come from a young woman in good health.

This clonotype was detected many times. The chain joins TRBV5-1 to TRBJ2-7; D ambiguous. This CDR3 spans 11 amino acids. Looked up from germline, CDR1 is SGHRS and CDR2 is YFSETQ. Trimming removed 0 bases from V and 5 bases from J, with 3 bases in between. CDR3 protein: CASSLDNEQYF. CDR3 sequence (DNA): TGCGCCAGCAGCTTGGACAACGAGCAGTACTTC.

This clonotype came up a few times. V is TRBV12-3 or TRBV12-4 and J is TRBJ2-7; no clear D. V was cut by 3 bases and J by 6 bases, with 9 bases left in between. CDR3 length: 12 residues. The CDR3, as DNA: TGTGCCAGCAGTTTTAGGCAGACCGAGCAGTACTTC. It codes for CASSFRQTEQYF.

J is TRBJ1-1 and V is TRBV28; weak D call: TRBD1 (5 bases). CDR3 length equals 15 residues. Trimming stripped 11 bases from V and 8 bases from J, with 27 bases between. In germline, CDR1 is MDHEN, CDR2 SYDVKM. CDR3 protein: CASARDSRLHDEAFF. CDR3 bases: TGTGCCTCAGCTCGAGACAGCAGACTACATGACGAAGCTTTCTTT.

Only a few counts were recorded for this clonotype. The chain links TRBV6-2 or TRBV6-3 to TRBJ2-3, with D uncertain. This CDR3 comprises 14 residues. Germline assignment: CDR1 MNHEY and CDR2 SVGEGT. Trimming took 6 bases from V and 7 from J, leaving 17 bases between them. CDR3 protein: CASSLPEPLHTQYF. In DNA, the CDR3 is TGTGCCAGCAGCCTACCGGAACCTCTACATACGCAGTATTTT.

CDR3 DNA sequence: TGTGCCATCAAGGGGCTAGCGGATAACACAGATACGCAGTATTTT. It yields the protein CAIKGLADNTDTQYF. The J gene is TRBJ2-3, the V gene TRBV10-3; 7 bases fit TRBD2. From germline, CDR1 is ENHRY and CDR2 SYGVKD. V was clipped by 7 bases and J by 2 bases; unmatched bases: 9. The CDR3 sequence is 15 residues long.

V and J are TRBV29-1 and TRBJ1-5; D might be TRBD1 (5 bases). CDR1 SQVTM and CDR2 ANQGSEA come from the germline V gene. V was clipped by 7 bases and J by 7 bases, with 17 bases between them. This CDR3 spans 13 amino acids. The CDR3 DNA sequence: TGCAGCGGGACGGTGGGGGGTGGCCAGCCCCAGCATTTT. It yields the protein CSGTVGGGQPQHF.

This clonotype was detected a few times. The chain combines TRBV7-2 with TRBJ2-1; D is tentatively TRBD1 or TRBD2 (5 bases each). The CDR3 totals 14 residues. The V end was cut by 3 bases, the J end by 7 bases, with 13 bases between. The germline V gene has CDR1 SGHTA and CDR2 FQGNSA. The CDR3 coding sequence is TGTGCCAGCAGCTTTGGGGACCAAACGAATGAGCAGTTCTTC. Translation: CASSFGDQTNEQFF. Supplemented by reference TRBV7-2 and TRBJ2-1, the full variable domain reads GAGVSQSPSNKVTEKGKDVELRCDPISGHTALYWYRQSLGQGLEFLIYFQGNSAPDKSGLPSDRFSAERTGGSVSTLTIQRTQQEDSAVYLCASSFGDQTNEQFFGPGTRLTVL.

This clonotype was counted only a few times. The CDR3, as DNA: TGTGCCAGCATTTTATCGTCCGGGACAGGGTACTACGAGCAGTACTTC. Amino acids: CASILSSGTGYYEQYF. J is TRBJ2-7 and V is TRBV6-2 or TRBV6-3, with 9 bases matching TRBD1. The CDR3 runs to 16 residues. Trimming took 7 bases from V and 3 from J; bases not matched to a gene: 13. CDR1 and CDR2 (germline): MNHEY, SVGEGT.

The genes are TRBV20-1 and TRBJ2-7; TRBD1 aligns across 10 bases. Germline CDR1 reads DFQATT; CDR2 reads SNEGSKA (reference sequence). V shed 6 bases, J shed 2 bases, and the junction held 4 bases outside the gene matches. The CDR3 is 13 residues long. CDR3 residues: CSAPGTGAYEQYF. CDR3 sequence (DNA): TGCAGTGCCCCCGGGACAGGGGCCTACGAGCAGTACTTC.

This clonotype was counted once. This chain connects TRBV3-1 to TRBJ2-3; D call uncertain. CDR3 length: 15 amino acids. Germline CDR1 is LGHDT and CDR2 is YNNKEL (reference sequence). The V end was cut by 1 base, the J end by 0 bases, with 8 bases between. CDR3 amino acids: CASSQGYWSTDTQYF. The DNA for the CDR3 is TGTGCCAGCAGCCAAGGTTACTGGAGCACAGATACGCAGTATTTT.

A few counts support this clonotype. The chain uses TRBV6-5 and TRBJ1-5; 7 bases align to TRBD1. V shed 4 bases, J shed 0 bases, and the junction held 9 bases outside the gene matches. CDR1 is MNHEY and CDR2 is SVGAGI in the germline V gene. This CDR3 comprises 17 residues. The CDR3 here is CASSFRDSTYSNQPQHF. The CDR3 DNA follows: TGTGCCAGCAGTTTCCGGGACAGTACTTATAGCAATCAGCCCCAGCATTTT.

This clonotype was recorded at least ten times. The chain is built from TRBV5-1 and TRBJ2-1, with D perhaps matching TRBD2 (7 bases). This CDR3 spans 14 amino acids. The V gene's germline CDR1 is SGHRS and CDR2 YFSETQ. The V and J ends lost 7 bases and 6 bases respectively, with 17 bases between them. The DNA for the CDR3 is TGCGCCAGCCGCCCGGGGGGCGCGTTCAATGAGCAGTTCTTC. This sequence encodes CASRPGGAFNEQFF.

This clonotype was found a few times. The rearrangement joins TRBV20-1 to TRBJ2-1; D unresolved. The germline V and J ends were trimmed by 3 bases and 8 bases, with 8 bases remaining between them. CDR3 length: 11 amino acids. The germline V gene encodes CDR1 DFQATT and CDR2 SNEGSKA (reference sequence). CDR3 protein: CSASMVYEQFF. CDR3 in DNA: TGCAGTGCTAGTATGGTATATGAGCAGTTCTTC.

The chain couples TRBV20-1 to TRBJ2-5; perhaps TRBD2 as D (6 bases). Germline assignment: CDR1 DFQATT and CDR2 SNEGSKA (reference sequence). The length of the CDR3 is 10 residues. Between the trimmed V and J ends, which lost 3 bases and 11 bases, there was a span of 10 bases. CDR3 in amino acids: CSASAGPQYF. The CDR3 DNA reads TGCAGTGCTAGTGCGGGACCACAGTACTTC.

The chain is built from TRBV9 and TRBJ2-6; no clear D. Trimming left V 2 bases short and J 0 bases short, with 9 bases between. Germline V gene data show CDR1 as SGDLS and CDR2 as YYNGEE. There are 16 residues in the CDR3. The chain's CDR3 is CASSVLRHSGANVLTF. Here the CDR3 DNA reads TGTGCCAGCAGCGTTCTTCGTCACTCTGGGGCCAACGTCCTGACTTTC. Supplemented by reference TRBV9 and TRBJ2-6, the full variable domain reads DSGVTQTPKHLITATGQRVTLRCSPRSGDLSVYWYQQSLDQGLQFLIQYYNGEERAKGNILERFSAQQFPDLHSELNLSSLELGDSALYFCASSVLRHSGANVLTFGAGSRLTVL.

In this sample, this clonotype turned up many times. The rearrangement links TRBV29-1 to TRBJ2-1; 9 nucleotides align to TRBD1. The CDR3 extends over 16 amino acids. Germline CDR1 is SQVTM and CDR2 is ANQGSEA. V was clipped by 7 bases and J by 4 bases; unmatched bases: 14. The DNA of the CDR3 is TGCAGCGCAAGTCCCCTCACAGGGGGCGGTTACAATGAGCAGTTCTTC. It translates to CSASPLTGGGYNEQFF.

V usage is TRBV7-2 and J usage is TRBJ2-1, with 7 bases fitting TRBD2. Trimming took 6 bases from V and 10 from J; bases not matched to a gene: 12. Germline CDR1 is SGHTA and CDR2 is FQGNSA. This CDR3 spans 14 amino acids. The chain's CDR3 is CASSRAGTTGEQFF. The CDR3 nucleotides read TGTGCCAGCAGTCGTGCCGGGACTACAGGCGAGCAGTTCTTC.

The chain joins TRBV4-3 to TRBJ2-2, with D perhaps matching TRBD2 (6 bases). Germline loops: CDR1 LGHNA, CDR2 YSLEER. The CDR3 has 16 residues. Trimming shortened V by 0 bases and J by 3 bases, and 11 bases separated the two germline ends. The CDR3 DNA is TGCGCCAGCAGCCAAGAGGACGGAGGGGACACCGGGGAGCTGTTTTTT. Its protein product is CASSQEDGGDTGELFF.

The rearrangement links TRBV10-2 to TRBJ2-3, with D possibly being TRBD1 or TRBD2 (6 bases each). Germline V gene lookup returns CDR1 WSHSY and CDR2 SAAADI. This CDR3 contains 13 residues. This chain's CDR3 is CSTGAFATDTQYF. DNA for the CDR3: TGCTCCACGGGGGCCTTTGCCACAGATACGCAGTATTTT.

The rearrangement uses TRBV7-9 and TRBJ2-7; the D gene is possibly TRBD1 (6 bases). The CDR3 is 15 residues long. CDR1 SEHNR and CDR2 FQNEAQ come from the germline V gene (reference sequence). The V gene lost 1 base and the J gene lost 3 bases, with 13 bases spanning the gap. The CDR3 spells CASSLVSRGGYEQYF. CDR3 bases: TGTGCCAGCAGCTTAGTATCCAGGGGTGGCTACGAGCAGTACTTC. Full variable domain (remainder filled in from reference TRBV7-9 and TRBJ2-7): DTGVSQNPRHKITKRGQNVTFRCDPISEHNRLYWYRQTLGQGPEFLTYFQNEAQLEKSRLLSDRFSAERPKGSFSTLEIQRTEQGDSAMYLCASSLVSRGGYEQYFGPGTRLTVT.

The chain recombines TRBV3-1 with TRBJ1-3; D remains unclear. The CDR3 is 14 amino acids. V was clipped by 1 base and J by 4 bases, with 8 bases between them. Germline V gene lookup returns CDR1 LGHDT and CDR2 YNNKEL (reference sequence). Here the CDR3 DNA reads TGTGCCAGCAGCCAAGGTACACGAGGAAACACCATATATTTT. Residues: CASSQGTRGNTIYF. Using reference TRBV3-1 and TRBJ1-3 for the parts outside the CDR3, the full variable domain is DTAVSQTPKYLVTQMGNDKSIKCEQNLGHDTMYWYKQDSKKFLKIMFSYNNKELIINETVPNRFSPKSPDKAHLNLHINSLELGDSAVYFCASSQGTRGNTIYFGEGSWLTVV.

The sample holds a few counts of this clonotype. The CDR3 is CSAGQGHGELFF. The CDR3 region has the DNA TGCAGTGCTGGACAGGGTCACGGGGAGCTGTTTTTT. This chain joins TRBV20-1 and TRBJ2-2; TRBD1 aligns across 8 bases. The V segment lost 5 bases and the J segment 7 bases; nucleotides outside the gene matches: 3. CDR3 size: 12 residues. The germline gives CDR1 DFQATT, CDR2 SNEGSKA (reference sequence).

The chain is built from TRBV25-1 and TRBJ2-1, with D possibly matching TRBD1 (7 bases). This CDR3 has 14 amino acids. V dropped 8 bases and J dropped 8 bases, with 19 bases sitting between them. CDR1 is MGHDK and CDR2 is SYGVNS in the germline V gene. As DNA, the CDR3 is TGTGCCAGCTCTCTCGCAGGGGGGCAGGATGAGCAGTTCTTC. Translating it yields CASSLAGGQDEQFF.

This clonotype was seen more than once but under ten times. The CDR3 here is CASSQDLVGWEQYF. The CDR3 DNA is TGCGCCAGCAGCCAAGATCTTGTAGGCTGGGAGCAGTACTTC. The rearrangement uses TRBV4-3 and TRBJ2-7; D unclear. V lost 0 bases and J lost 7, with 13 bases in between. This CDR3 spans 14 amino acids. The germline gives CDR1 LGHNA, CDR2 YSLEER.

V usage is TRBV7-9 and J usage is TRBJ1-2; D may be TRBD1 (5 bases). V was shortened by 6 bases and J by 7 bases, with 15 bases between the two germline ends. Germline CDR1 is SEHNR and CDR2 is FQNEAQ (reference sequence). CDR3 length: 13 residues. CDR3 in DNA: TGTGCCAGCAGTCCCACGGGGGGAGGTGGCTACACCTTC. This gives the protein CASSPTGGGGYTF.